This paragraph covers one T cell receptor (beta chain) sequence. The data belong to a study of blood T cell repertoires in COVID-19. Across the whole study: Samples came from the United States, Italy and Spain, spanning acute and convalescent COVID-19. PBMCs, B-cell-depleted T cells, or T cells provided the cDNA or gDNA that made up the material.

Germline CDR1 reads SGHVS; CDR2 reads FNYEAQ. V was cut by 7 bases and J by 5 bases, with 8 bases left in between. The CDR3 sequence is 11 residues long. As originally analysed: Researchers report that nucleated cell counts were estimated from reference gene primer amplification. Libraries were prepared by immunoSEQ multiplex PCR; TCRdb keeps only in-frame clonotypes and omits some of them. V and J calls plus clone size are reproduced from that table; the DNA served to infer D and trimming. The sample carries roughly 80,000 clones, 60% to 85% recorded once. Input material: peripheral blood. The V gene is TRBV7-6, the J gene TRBJ2-5, with D unresolved. The sequence was obtained from a human donor in a cohort sampled during active COVID-19. The CDR3 DNA reads TGTGCCAGCACCCTTGGCGAGACCCAGTACTTC. Amino acid sequence: CASTLGETQYF.